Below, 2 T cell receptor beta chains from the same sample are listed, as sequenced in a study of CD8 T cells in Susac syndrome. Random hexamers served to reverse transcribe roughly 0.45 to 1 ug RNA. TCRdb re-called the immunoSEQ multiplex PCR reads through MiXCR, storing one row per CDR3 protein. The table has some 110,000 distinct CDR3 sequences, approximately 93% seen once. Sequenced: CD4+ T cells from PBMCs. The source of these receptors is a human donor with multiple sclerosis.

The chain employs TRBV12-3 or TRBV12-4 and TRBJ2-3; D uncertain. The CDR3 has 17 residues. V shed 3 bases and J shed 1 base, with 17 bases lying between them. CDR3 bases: TGTGCCAGCAGTTTTGGCACTTGGTTTAACCGCACAGATACGCAGTATTTT. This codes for CASSFGTWFNRTDTQYF.

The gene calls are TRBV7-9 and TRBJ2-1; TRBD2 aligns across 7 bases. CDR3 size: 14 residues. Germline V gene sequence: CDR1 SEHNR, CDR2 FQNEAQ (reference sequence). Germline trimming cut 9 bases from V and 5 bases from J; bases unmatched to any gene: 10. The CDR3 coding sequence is TGTGCCAGTAAGGGTCGACTAGCTAACAATGAGCAGTTCTTC. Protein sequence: CASKGRLANNEQFF.